A selection of T cell receptor beta chains follows, all from one sample in a study of blood T cell repertoires in COVID-19. The method was immunoSEQ multiplex PCR; TCRdb's version includes in-frame clones alone and lacks a portion of them. Of 200,000 to 300,000 clones in the sample, around nine tenths were seen once. Sequenced material: PBMCs or T cells enriched from blood (not recorded which). These receptors were taken from a middle-aged woman who had been exposed to COVID-19. Each CDR3 is given with its conserved first and last residue. The D gene is left open where the match is weak. Clone size is shown for a subset of rows, as once, few, many or a class of expanded clone.

v_call: TRBV4-1; j_call: TRBJ1-3; clone_size: .; d_call: .; cdr3_nt: TGCGCCAGCAGCCCAATAGGGAGGCGGGATATAACCTCTGGAAACACCATATATTTT; cdr3_aa: CASSPIGRRDITSGNTIYF
v_call: TRBV2; j_call: TRBJ2-7; clone_size: .; d_call: .; cdr3_nt: TGTGCCAGCAGCGACATTATATTTAACGAGCAGTACTTC; cdr3_aa: CASSDIIFNEQYF
v_call: TRBV28; j_call: TRBJ1-3; clone_size: .; d_call: .; cdr3_nt: TGTGCCAGCACCCAAAGTAGCTCTGGAAACACCATATATTTT; cdr3_aa: CASTQSSSGNTIYF
v_call: TRBV18; j_call: TRBJ2-2; clone_size: .; d_call: .; cdr3_nt: TGTGCCAGCTCACCACTCGTGGACCCAGGGTCCGGGGAGCTGTTTTTT; cdr3_aa: CASSPLVDPGSGELFF
v_call: TRBV10-1; j_call: TRBJ2-7; clone_size: .; d_call: .; cdr3_nt: TGCGCCAGCAGTAGAAGCAGGGGCTACGAGCAGTACTTC; cdr3_aa: CASSRSRGYEQYF
v_call: TRBV6-5; j_call: TRBJ2-2; clone_size: .; d_call: .; cdr3_nt: TGTGCCAGCAGTCACATTCCCGGGGAGCTGTTTTTT; cdr3_aa: CASSHIPGELFF
v_call: TRBV7-9; j_call: TRBJ1-2; clone_size: .; d_call: .; cdr3_nt: TGTGCCAGCAGCTTATTGGCAGGGGTCGGCTACACCTTC; cdr3_aa: CASSLLAGVGYTF
v_call: TRBV7-9; j_call: TRBJ2-5; clone_size: .; d_call: TRBD1; cdr3_nt: TGTGCCAGCAGCTTAGGGGACAGGAATCAAGAGACCCAGTACTTC; cdr3_aa: CASSLGDRNQETQYF
v_call: TRBV24-1; j_call: TRBJ2-3; clone_size: .; d_call: TRBD2; cdr3_nt: TGTGCCACCAGTGATTTCACTAGCGGGAGCACAGATACGCAGTATTTT; cdr3_aa: CATSDFTSGSTDTQYF
v_call: TRBV6-1; j_call: TRBJ1-2; clone_size: .; d_call: .; cdr3_nt: TGTGCCAGCAGTGAAAAGGCAGGGAACACCTTC; cdr3_aa: CASSEKAGNTF
v_call: TRBV10-3; j_call: TRBJ2-3; clone_size: .; d_call: TRBD2; cdr3_nt: TGTGCCATCAGTGAGTCGGAAGGGGCTAGCGGGAGAACAGATACGCAGTATTTT; cdr3_aa: CAISESEGASGRTDTQYF
v_call: TRBV7-3; j_call: TRBJ2-5; clone_size: .; d_call: .; cdr3_nt: TGTGCCAGCAGCCCCGGTAGAGCGGGCTCTTCTCTAAGGACCCAGTACTTC; cdr3_aa: CASSPGRAGSSLRTQYF
v_call: TRBV28; j_call: TRBJ1-4; clone_size: .; d_call: .; cdr3_nt: TGTGCCAGCAGTTCGAATGAAAAACTGTTTTTT; cdr3_aa: CASSSNEKLFF
v_call: TRBV2; j_call: TRBJ2-7; clone_size: .; d_call: .; cdr3_nt: TGTGCCAGCAGTGAAGTGCGCCTTGGCTCCTACGAGCAGTACTTC; cdr3_aa: CASSEVRLGSYEQYF
v_call: TRBV6-1; j_call: TRBJ2-7; clone_size: .; d_call: .; cdr3_nt: TGTGCCAGCAGTGAAGCGGGGACATACGAGCAGTACTTC; cdr3_aa: CASSEAGTYEQYF
v_call: TRBV7-2; j_call: TRBJ2-1; clone_size: few; d_call: .; cdr3_nt: TGTGCCAGCAGCCCGCTAAGGCGGAGCTCCTACAATGAGCAGTTCTTC; cdr3_aa: CASSPLRRSSYNEQFF
v_call: TRBV18; j_call: TRBJ1-5; clone_size: .; d_call: .; cdr3_nt: TGTGCCAGCTCACCAAATCCAGGTCTCAATCAGCCCCAGCATTTT; cdr3_aa: CASSPNPGLNQPQHF
v_call: TRBV7-8; j_call: TRBJ1-1; clone_size: .; d_call: .; cdr3_nt: TGTGCCAGCAGCTTGGGCAGGGGGAACACTGAAGCTTTCTTT; cdr3_aa: CASSLGRGNTEAFF
v_call: TRBV12-3/TRBV12-4; j_call: TRBJ2-1; clone_size: .; d_call: TRBD1; cdr3_nt: TGTGCCAGCAGTTGGGACAGGGGTGATGAGCAGTTCTTC; cdr3_aa: CASSWDRGDEQFF
v_call: TRBV7-3; j_call: TRBJ2-5; clone_size: .; d_call: .; cdr3_nt: TGTGCCAGCAGCTTAAACAGGCGAGAGACCCAGTACTTC; cdr3_aa: CASSLNRRETQYF
v_call: TRBV12-3/TRBV12-4; j_call: TRBJ2-7; clone_size: .; d_call: TRBD2; cdr3_nt: TGTGCCAGCGGCGGGACTAGTGGGTCCGAGCAGTACTTC; cdr3_aa: CASGGTSGSEQYF
v_call: TRBV5-1; j_call: TRBJ1-1; clone_size: .; d_call: TRBD1; cdr3_nt: TGCGCCAGCAGCTTGGCCGGGGGACAGGGGGATACTGAAGCTTTCTTT; cdr3_aa: CASSLAGGQGDTEAFF
v_call: TRBV7-9; j_call: TRBJ2-3; clone_size: once; d_call: .; cdr3_nt: TGTGCCAGCACTCCAACTCCTAACACAGATACGCAGTATTTT; cdr3_aa: CASTPTPNTDTQYF
v_call: TRBV5-8; j_call: TRBJ2-4; clone_size: .; d_call: TRBD2; cdr3_nt: TGTGCCAGCAGCTTGGAGGGGGACGGGAGGGACATTCAGTACTTC; cdr3_aa: CASSLEGDGRDIQYF
v_call: TRBV11-2; j_call: TRBJ2-1; clone_size: .; d_call: TRBD2; cdr3_nt: TGTGCCAGCAGCTTACGTCCACTAGCGGGAGGAGATAGTGAGCAGTTCTTC; cdr3_aa: CASSLRPLAGGDSEQFF
v_call: TRBV19; j_call: TRBJ1-4; clone_size: .; d_call: .; cdr3_nt: TGTGCCAGTAGTACCGGGGGGGCCGGCCGGGCACGTGAAAAACTGTTTTTT; cdr3_aa: CASSTGGAGRAREKLFF
v_call: TRBV5-4; j_call: TRBJ2-1; clone_size: .; d_call: TRBD2; cdr3_nt: TGTGCCAGCAGCGCGGGGACTAGCGGGAGTCGTGGTGAGCAGTTCTTC; cdr3_aa: CASSAGTSGSRGEQFF